The 19 T cell receptor beta chains listed next were all sequenced from one sample in a study of post-analysis software for immune sequencing data. The antigens these receptors bind are not known. TCR beta cDNA libraries had unique molecular identifiers. One entry per CDR3 protein results from TCRdb running MiXCR on the PCR reads. The table lists around 250,000 distinct CDR3 sequences, roughly a third of them singletons. Study-wide results and caveats: Comparison of patients with controls showed four or five TRBV segments more frequent in patients, TRBV5-6, TRBV5-1 and TRBV20-1 among them.

The sample consisted of blood. All receptors come from a girl aged 10 to 17 with multiple sclerosis.

About this clonotype itself: It may be a read error: a sequence one base away is much more abundant. V usage is TRBV5-1 and J usage is TRBJ2-1; D call uncertain. In germline, CDR1 is SGHRS, CDR2 YFSETQ. Trimming removed 9 bases at V and 3 bases at J, with 16 bases between. There are 14 residues in the CDR3. CDR3 sequence reads: CANREASGYNEQFF. The CDR3 DNA reads as TGCGCCAACAGAGAGGCGAGTGGCTACAATGAGCAGTTCTTC.

This clonotype came up many times. The chain carries TRBV6-5 and TRBJ2-5, with D possibly called TRBD1 or TRBD2 (5 bases each). Germline V gene lookup returns CDR1 MNHEY and CDR2 SVGAGI. V gave up 3 bases and J gave up 5 bases, with 22 bases separating them. This CDR3 is built from 17 residues. For the CDR3, the DNA is TGTGCCAGCAGTTATGGAACGGGACCATCTGGACGCGAGACCCAGTACTTC. This encodes CASSYGTGPSGRETQYF.

This clonotype was observed at least ten times. CDR3 nucleotide sequence: TGTGCCAGCAGCTTCTACCGGGACAGGGGGTCAGATACGCAGTATTTT. Translation: CASSFYRDRGSDTQYF. The rearrangement joins TRBV5-8 to TRBJ2-3, with TRBD1 matching over 11 bases. The CDR3 loop spans 16 amino acids. V shed 2 bases, J shed 4 bases, and the junction held 6 bases outside the gene matches. Germline V gene sequence: CDR1 SGHTS, CDR2 YDEGEE.

This clonotype was counted a few times. A much larger clone sits a single nucleotide away, making a read error possible. The chain is built from TRBV7-9 and TRBJ2-1, with 7 bases identical to TRBD2. Germline V gene data show CDR1 as SEHNR and CDR2 as FQNEAQ (reference sequence). The CDR3 has 14 residues. The CDR3: CASGFSGSGSEQFF. CDR3 DNA: TGTGCCAGCGGCTTCAGCGGTAGCGGGTCTGAGCAGTTCTTC. Full variable domain (missing parts from reference TRBV7-9 and TRBJ2-1): DTGVSQNPRHKITKRGQNVTFRCDPISEHNRLYWYRQTLGQGPEFLTYFQNEAQLEKSRLLSDRFSAERPKGSFSTLEIQRTEQGDSAMYLCASGFSGSGSEQFFGPGTRLTVL.

This clonotype was detected ten times or more. J is TRBJ2-1 and V is TRBV15, with 7 positions matching TRBD2. Germline CDR1 reads LNHNV; CDR2 reads YYDKDF (reference sequence). Trimming took 0 bases from V and 3 from J; bases not matched to a gene: 2. The CDR3 loop spans 15 amino acids. CDR3 sequence reads: CATSRDPGGYNEQFF. The CDR3 DNA reads TGTGCCACCAGCAGAGACCCGGGAGGCTACAATGAGCAGTTCTTC.

This clonotype appeared many times. CDR3 sequence (DNA): TGTGCCAGCAGCCAACCACCCGGAGTGGGTGGGGCCAACGTCCTGACTTTC. Encoded protein: CASSQPPGVGGANVLTF. This chain links TRBV3-1 with TRBJ2-6, with no clear D. V gave up 2 bases and J gave up 3 bases, with 14 bases separating them. This CDR3 has 17 amino acids. Germline V gives CDR1 LGHDT, CDR2 YNNKEL (reference sequence).

This clonotype was seen at least ten times. The CDR3 region is CASSLEGSATNEKLFF. CDR3 coding DNA: TGTGCCAGCAGCTTAGAAGGCAGTGCAACTAATGAAAAACTGTTTTTT. The genes are TRBV11-2 and TRBJ1-4; D unclear. Germline assignment: CDR1 SGHAT and CDR2 FQNNGV. V dropped 0 bases and J dropped 0 bases, with 8 bases sitting between them. The CDR3 has 16 amino acids.

This clonotype was recorded at least ten times. This chain uses TRBV5-8 with TRBJ2-5; TRBD1 matches at 7 bases. Germline assignment: CDR1 SGHTS and CDR2 YDEGEE. Trimming cost V 3 bases and J 1 base; bases outside gene matches: 9. This CDR3 comprises 16 residues. CDR3 residues: CASSSGLGQFQETQYF. CDR3 nucleotide sequence: TGTGCCAGCAGCTCGGGCCTGGGACAGTTCCAAGAGACCCAGTACTTC.

V and J are TRBV9 and TRBJ1-1; TRBD1 matches 11 bases. V dropped 4 bases and J dropped 6; count of bases not matched to a gene: 8. The CDR3 sequence is 15 residues long. Germline lookup yields CDR1 SGDLS and CDR2 YYNGEE. CDR3 sequence (DNA): TGTGCCAGCAGCCCTCGGGACAGGGGGAATGCTGAAGCTTTCTTT. Encoded protein: CASSPRDRGNAEAFF.

The J gene is TRBJ2-3, the V gene TRBV12-3 or TRBV12-4; no clear D. The CDR3 is 11 residues long. Trimming took 0 bases from V and 15 from J, leaving 10 bases between them. The CDR3 is CASSLADVQYF. DNA for the CDR3: TGTGCCAGCAGTTTAGCAGATGTGCAATATTTT.

This chain links TRBV12-3 or TRBV12-4 with TRBJ2-5, with D possibly TRBD2 on 6 matching bases. The DNA matches TRBJ2-7 better at its end, which makes the J call doubtful. The length of the CDR3 is 14 residues. This chain's CDR3 is CASSRSTGVYEQYF. The CDR3 bases are TGTGCCAGCAGCCGTTCGACGGGAGTATACGAGCAGTACTTC.

The CDR3 spells CASSPGHKVSNEQYF. The CDR3 nucleotides read TGTGCCAGCAGCCCCGGACACAAAGTTTCCAATGAGCAGTACTTC. The chain employs TRBV5-5 and TRBJ2-5, with a weak D call TRBD1 (5 bases). Trimming cost V 4 bases and J 11 bases, with 24 bases left between them. CDR3 length equals 15 residues. Per germline, CDR1 SGHKS and CDR2 YYEKEE (reference sequence).

This chain connects TRBV10-3 to TRBJ2-3, with TRBD1 as a possible D gene (6 bases). CDR1 and CDR2 from the germline V gene are ENHRY and SYGVKD. The CDR3 extends over 13 amino acids. Trimming stripped 10 bases from V and 0 bases from J, with 11 bases between. CDR3 bases: TGTGCCACGGAACAGGGAAGCACAGATACGCAGTATTTT. Its protein product is CATEQGSTDTQYF.

This clonotype was counted at least ten times. The V call is TRBV12-3 or TRBV12-4, the J call TRBJ2-3; D gene unclear. Trimming stripped 5 bases from V and 0 bases from J, with 6 bases between. This CDR3 has 13 amino acids. This CDR3 is CASSRTSTDTQYF. CDR3 DNA: TGTGCCAGCAGTAGGACGAGCACAGATACGCAGTATTTT.

The rearrangement links TRBV10-3 to TRBJ2-5; weak D call: TRBD2 (6 bases). Looked up from germline, CDR1 is ENHRY and CDR2 is SYGVKD. The CDR3 is 14 residues long. V dropped 1 base and J dropped 2 bases, with 8 bases sitting between them. The CDR3 sequence: CAISEFSGQETQYF. CDR3 in DNA: TGTGCCATCAGTGAGTTTAGCGGTCAAGAGACCCAGTACTTC.

Regarding this clonotype: Given a much more abundant clone one base away, this may be a read error. The chain joins TRBV9 to TRBJ2-6, with a weak D call TRBD1 (6 bases). CDR1 is SGDLS and CDR2 is YYNGEE in the germline V gene. The CDR3 consists of 18 residues. This CDR3 reads CASSDQGKGLSGADVLTF. DNA of the CDR3: TGTGCCAGCAGCGATCAGGGGAAGGGTCTCTCTGGGGCCGACGTCCTGACTTTC.

The rearrangement uses TRBV16 and TRBJ1-5; D might be TRBD1 (6 bases). Germline CDR1 is KGHSY and CDR2 is FQNENV. This CDR3 region has 15 residues. Trimming shortened V by 0 bases and J by 4 bases, and 10 bases separated the two germline ends. The CDR3 sequence: CASSQSRGGNQPQHF. The DNA of the CDR3 is TGTGCCAGCAGCCAATCTAGGGGGGGGAATCAGCCCCAGCATTTT.

As concerns this clonotype: This may be a read error: a much more frequent sequence differs by one nucleotide. The CDR3 sequence: CASSLGTGFNRPQHF. DNA for the CDR3: TGTGCCAGCAGTTTAGGGACAGGGTTCAATCGGCCCCAGCATTTT. This chain uses TRBV28 with TRBJ1-5; TRBD1 matches at 9 bases. From germline, CDR1 is MDHEN and CDR2 SYDVKM. The CDR3 runs to 15 residues.

There are many counts of this clonotype. The genes are TRBV5-1 and TRBJ2-1, with D unclear. CDR3 length equals 11 residues. Germline loops: CDR1 SGHRS, CDR2 YFSETQ. Trimming pared 4 bases from V and 10 bases from J, leaving 9 bases between. CDR3 sequence reads: CASSHDREQFF. Written as DNA, the CDR3 is TGCGCCAGCAGCCACGACCGGGAGCAGTTCTTC.